This T cell receptor beta chain was recovered during a study of CD8 T cells in ankylosing spondylitis (dated by TCRdb to 2016 to 2017). Describing the broader study: The study set out to find disease-linked TCR variants by profiling T cell receptor beta repertoires in ankylosing spondylitis patients and healthy donors. Samples of peripheral blood were taken, and for ankylosing spondylitis patients, synovial fluid was collected as well. The full study cohort comprised about 25 ankylosing spondylitis patients and roughly 100 healthy donors. Broad study findings and their caveats: The disease-linked clones showed a CD8+ phenotype and occurred at relatively low frequencies in peripheral blood. Some TCR beta motif variants had previously been reported in synovial fluid and blood of reactive arthritis patients, which suggested common disease-initiation mechanisms. A TCR beta motif of fewer than 10 highly homologous amino acid variants appeared characteristic of blood from ankylosing spondylitis patients. Significant enrichment of the disease-linked clones was reported in matched synovial fluid samples from ankylosing spondylitis patients.

Sequencing used an Illumina HiSeq 2500. Quantitative 5'-RACE with molecular barcodes was the method used to prepare the TCR beta libraries. In the paper's pipeline: To identify disease-linked TCR variants, a new computational method was used, one built on a probabilistic model of VDJ rearrangement. TCRdb reprocessed the public reads (quality trimming at Q25 with fastp, clone calling with MiXCR) and kept in-frame beta chains. Each CDR3 protein gets just one entry, which takes the most common genes and DNA from the rows behind it. TCRdb, rather than the study authors, made the V and J calls. The sample includes about 540,000 distinct CDR3 sequences, with about 12% observed a single time. Together, the top ten hold 6.5% to 7% of the sample. Based on the germline V gene (reference sequence), the CDR1 and CDR2 sequences are GTSNPN and SVGIG. The CDR3 runs 13 residues from the cysteine to the phenylalanine. Only the CDR3 DNA is retained, 39 bases long and in frame from the first base. Relative to germline, V is missing 2 bases and J is missing 1 base, with 2 bases of the junction outside any gene match.

In the case of this clonotype: Its specific antigen is unknown. No much larger clone exists at a distance of one base, and base qualities are not known.

What was sequenced was blood, either unsorted or a sorted T cell fraction (not recorded which). The sequence derives from a male donor with ankylosing spondylitis. In this chain, TRBV30 is recombined with TRBJ2-7, with 7 bases in between that match TRBD1. The CDR3 here reads CAWSRDRSYEQYF. The DNA sequence is TGTGCCTGGAGTCGGGACAGATCCTACGAGCAGTACTTC.